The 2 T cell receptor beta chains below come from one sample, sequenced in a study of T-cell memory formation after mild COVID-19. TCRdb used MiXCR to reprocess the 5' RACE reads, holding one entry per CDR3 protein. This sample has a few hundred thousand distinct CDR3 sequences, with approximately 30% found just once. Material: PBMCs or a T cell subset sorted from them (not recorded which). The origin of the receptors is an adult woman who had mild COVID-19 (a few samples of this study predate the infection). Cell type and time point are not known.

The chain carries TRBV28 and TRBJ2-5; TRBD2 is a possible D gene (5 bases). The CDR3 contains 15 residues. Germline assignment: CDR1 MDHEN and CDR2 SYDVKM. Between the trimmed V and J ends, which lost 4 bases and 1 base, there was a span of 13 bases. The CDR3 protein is CASSWRSRAQETQYF. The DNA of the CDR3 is TGTGCCAGCAGTTGGCGATCGAGGGCCCAAGAGACCCAGTACTTC. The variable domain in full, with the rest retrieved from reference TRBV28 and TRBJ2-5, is DVKVTQSSRYLVKRTGEKVFLECVQDMDHENMFWYRQDPGLGLRLIYFSYDVKMKEKGDIPEGYSVSREKKERFSLILESASTNQTSMYLCASSWRSRAQETQYFGPGTRLLVL.

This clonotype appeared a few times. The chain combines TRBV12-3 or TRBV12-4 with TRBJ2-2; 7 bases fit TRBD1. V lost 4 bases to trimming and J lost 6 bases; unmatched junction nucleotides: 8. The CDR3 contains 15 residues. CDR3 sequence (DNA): TGTGCCAGCAGTTCTAGACAGGGTGGGGCCGGGGAGCTGTTTTTT. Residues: CASSSRQGGAGELFF.